Following are 18 T cell receptor beta chains from one sample sequenced in a study of T cells after yellow fever vaccination. Each CDR3 protein gets one entry after TCRdb re-called the 5' RACE reads with MiXCR. The data hold around 350,000 distinct CDR3 sequences, with 11% observed a single time. The sequenced sample was PBMCs, obtained on the day of the first yellow fever vaccination. The receptors derive from a man in his late teens or twenties who received the YFV17D yellow fever vaccine.

This clonotype was picked up many times. This chain links TRBV5-1 with TRBJ1-1; the D gene is possibly TRBD1 (6 bases). Germline V lookup: CDR1 SGHRS, CDR2 YFSETQ. V lost 1 base and J 0 bases, leaving 7 bases between the germline ends. The CDR3 sequence is 14 residues long. For the CDR3, the DNA is TGCGCCAGCAGCTTGACAGGGTTGAACACTGAAGCTTTCTTT. Translated, it gives CASSLTGLNTEAFF.

In this sample, this clonotype turned up many times. V gene TRBV12-3 or TRBV12-4 combines with J gene TRBJ2-5; no reliable D call. This CDR3 contains 13 residues. V was shortened by 2 bases and J by 4 bases, with 8 bases between the two germline ends. CDR3 loop: CASSLLGRETQYF. DNA of the CDR3: TGTGCCAGCAGTTTATTGGGCAGAGAGACCCAGTACTTC.

The V and J genes are TRBV7-2 and TRBJ2-1, with TRBD1 matching 7 bases. Germline V gives CDR1 SGHTA, CDR2 FQGNSA. J lost 0 bases, V lost 4 bases, and 6 bases had no gene match. The CDR3 runs 16 residues. The CDR3 reads CASSSVQGRSYNEQFF. CDR3 bases: TGTGCCAGCAGCTCCGTACAGGGGCGCTCCTACAATGAGCAGTTCTTC.

The J gene is TRBJ2-5, the V gene TRBV29-1; the match to TRBD1 covers 12 bases. The CDR3 spans 17 residues. J was trimmed by 5 bases and V by 1 base; bases with no gene match: 11. Germline-derived CDR1 and CDR2 are SQVTM and ANQGSEA. CDR3 in DNA: TGCAGCGTTGAAGCCCGAGAGGGACAGGGGGCGGGGGAGACCCAGTACTTC. It encodes CSVEAREGQGAGETQYF.

The chain has TRBV7-2 and TRBJ2-3, with TRBD2 matching 7 bases. Trimming took 5 bases from V and 1 from J; bases not matched to a gene: 9. This CDR3 is built from 16 residues. Germline CDR1 SGHTA, CDR2 FQGNSA. DNA for the CDR3: TGTGCCAGCAGCCACCCAGCGGGGACCCGCACAGATACGCAGTATTTT. The encoded protein is CASSHPAGTRTDTQYF.

The chain employs TRBV3-1 and TRBJ2-3; 8 nucleotides align to TRBD2. V was pared by 7 bases and J by 4 bases, with 7 bases of the junction left unmatched. This CDR3 contains 14 residues. The V gene's germline CDR1 is LGHDT and CDR2 YNNKEL (reference sequence). CDR3 DNA sequence: TGTGCCAGCAACCGGCGGGGGGTCTCAGATACGCAGTATTTT. Protein product: CASNRRGVSDTQYF.

This clonotype was observed a handful of times. The chain employs TRBV6-1 and TRBJ2-6; the match to TRBD1 covers 8 bases. V dropped 6 bases and J dropped 0; count of bases not matched to a gene: 4. Germline lookup yields CDR1 MNHNS and CDR2 SASEGT. The CDR3 loop spans 16 amino acids. The CDR3 region is CASRDRDSSGANVLTF. The CDR3 coding sequence is TGTGCCAGCAGGGACAGGGATTCCTCTGGGGCCAACGTCCTGACTTTC.

This clonotype was seen repeatedly, ten times or more. This chain uses TRBV5-1 with TRBJ2-5; D is perhaps TRBD1 (6 bases). Germline-derived CDR1 and CDR2 are SGHRS and YFSETQ. Trimming took off 4 bases at V and 1 base at J, with 11 bases between the two ends. CDR3 length equals 14 residues. CDR3 nucleotide sequence: TGCGCCAGCAGCCCGAGACAGGTCCAAGAGACCCAGTACTTC. It yields the protein CASSPRQVQETQYF. The full variable domain, rest sourced from reference TRBV5-1 and TRBJ2-5, is KAGVTQTPRYLIKTRGQQVTLSCSPISGHRSVSWYQQTPGQGLQFLFEYFSETQRNKGNFPGRFSGRQFSNSRSEMNVSTLELGDSALYLCASSPRQVQETQYFGPGTRLLVL.

This clonotype has at least ten counts. This chain connects TRBV5-1 to TRBJ2-3; 11 bases are shared with TRBD2. The V gene end was trimmed by 4 bases and the J gene end by 2 bases; junction bases not matched to a gene: 6. CDR1 and CDR2 from the germline V gene are SGHRS and YFSETQ. The CDR3 has 16 amino acids. CDR3: CASSPGTSGNTDTQYF. CDR3 nucleotide sequence: TGCGCCAGCAGCCCAGGGACTAGCGGAAACACAGATACGCAGTATTTT.

The rearrangement joins TRBV10-3 to TRBJ2-3; the match to TRBD1 covers 7 bases. The CDR3 covers 15 residues. Germline trimming cut 4 bases from V and 4 bases from J; bases unmatched to any gene: 8. The germline CDR1 and CDR2 sequences are ENHRY and SYGVKD. CDR3 DNA: TGTGCCATCAGTGCGGGAAGAGACAGGGCAGATACGCAGTATTTT. Residues: CAISAGRDRADTQYF.

This clonotype was recorded at least ten times. This chain uses TRBV7-2 with TRBJ1-4; D call uncertain. The CDR3 sequence is 15 residues long. CDR1 is SGHTA, CDR2 FQGNSA, per germline. V was trimmed by 4 bases and J by 5 bases, leaving 14 bases between them. The CDR3 DNA follows: TGTGCCAGCAGCTATAATCGGGGAGGGAATGAAAAACTGTTTTTT. Encoded protein: CASSYNRGGNEKLFF.

The V gene is TRBV6-2 or TRBV6-3, the J gene TRBJ2-7; TRBD2 matches 13 bases. This CDR3 spans 16 amino acids. CDR1 is MNHEY, CDR2 SVGEGT, per germline. The J segment lost 2 bases and the V segment lost 2 bases, leaving 3 bases of the junction unmatched. CDR3 sequence reads: CASSYETSGGPYEQYV. In nucleotides, the CDR3 is TGTGCCAGCAGTTACGAGACTAGCGGGGGGCCCTACGAGCAGTACGTC.

This clonotype showed up just a few times. The CDR3 bases are TGCGCCAGCAGCTCCAGACTTGGCCCAGCGGGACTAAAAGAGACCCAGTACTTC. Translated, it gives CASSSRLGPAGLKETQYF. The gene calls are TRBV5-1 and TRBJ2-5; TRBD2 agrees at 7 bases. The V and J ends lost 3 bases and 3 bases, in that order; junction bases with no gene match: 17. Germline V CDR1 and CDR2: SGHRS, YFSETQ. The CDR3 runs 18 residues.

This clonotype was counted many times. The V gene is TRBV7-2, the J gene TRBJ2-7; D not certain. CDR3 length: 13 amino acids. CDR1 and CDR2 (germline): SGHTA, FQGNSA. V dropped 1 base and J dropped 4 bases, with 8 bases sitting between them. DNA for the CDR3: TGTGCCAGCAGCTTAGAGACTGGGTACGAGCAGTACGTC. This codes for CASSLETGYEQYV.

The chain carries TRBV19 and TRBJ2-7; TRBD1 is a possible D gene (6 bases). Germline assignment: CDR1 LNHDA and CDR2 SQIVND (reference sequence). The CDR3 extends over 14 amino acids. V lost 6 bases to trimming and J lost 4 bases, with 16 bases between them. The CDR3 spells CASRPAGQPYEQYF. Written as DNA, the CDR3 is TGTGCCAGTAGACCCGCAGGACAGCCATACGAGCAGTACTTC.

The chain combines TRBV13 with TRBJ2-4, with D uncertain. V was trimmed by 5 bases and J by 3 bases, leaving 11 bases between them. The germline CDR1 and CDR2 sequences are PRHDT and FYEKMQ (reference sequence). The CDR3 loop spans 14 amino acids. CDR3 in amino acids: CASSITLGKNIQYF. CDR3 DNA sequence: TGTGCCAGCAGCATAACCCTTGGCAAAAACATTCAGTACTTC.

The J gene is TRBJ1-2, the V gene TRBV27; D gene unclear. The CDR3 is 14 residues long. From germline, CDR1 is MNHEY and CDR2 SMNVEV (reference sequence). V gave up 0 bases and J gave up 8 bases, with 13 bases separating them. The CDR3 nucleotides are TGTGCCAGCAGTTTATCGATCAGCTCCGGGGGCTACACCTTC. This translates into CASSLSISSGGYTF.

This clonotype has a handful of counts. The gene calls are TRBV27 and TRBJ2-7; D is possibly TRBD2 (7 bases). The V end lost 5 bases, the J end lost 3 bases, and 14 bases lay between the germline ends. CDR1 is MNHEY and CDR2 is SMNVEV in the germline V gene (reference sequence). The CDR3 runs 14 residues. CDR3 DNA: TGTGCCAGCAGTGGGGAGGGGGGAGGCTACGAGCAGTACTTC. Translation gives CASSGEGGGYEQYF.